These T cell receptor beta chains were read from a single sample in a study of long-term antiretroviral therapy in people with HIV. TCRdb's table, derived via immunoSEQ multiplex PCR, lists solely in-frame clones and lacks some. The sample lists 15,000 to 20,000 clones, over 70% seen once, with over 7.5% in the top ten. The sequences come from unsorted PBMCs, collected 0.3 years before starting antiretroviral therapy. The receptors derive from a man aged 50 or older with HIV. Both conserved end residues are part of each CDR3. Fields, in order: V gene, J gene, D gene, CDR3 protein, CDR3 DNA. A D gene is named only where the DNA matches it firmly.

TRBV27	TRBJ2-7	TRBD1	CASSFGTGSVDEQYF	TGTGCCAGCAGTTTCGGGACAGGGTCTGTCGACGAGCAGTACTTC
TRBV7-6	TRBJ2-7	NA	CASSIAGDSYYEQYF	TGTGCCAGCAGCATAGCCGGGGACTCCTATTACGAGCAGTACTTC
TRBV7-9	TRBJ2-1	TRBD1	CASSQTGDRASHEQFF	TGTGCCAGCAGCCAGACAGGGGACAGGGCATCTCATGAGCAGTTCTTC
TRBV9	TRBJ2-5	TRBD2	CASSVAGLAGYETQYF	TGTGCCAGCAGCGTAGCTGGACTAGCGGGATACGAGACCCAGTACTTC
TRBV18	TRBJ1-1	TRBD1	CASSQQGQEAFF	TGTGCCAGCTCACAACAGGGGCAAGAAGCTTTCTTT
TRBV4-3	TRBJ2-5	TRBD2	CASSGGGEGETQYF	TGCGCCAGCAGCGGCGGGGGGGAGGGGGAGACCCAGTACTTC
TRBV7-7	TRBJ2-1	NA	CASSVGVGNEQFF	TGTGCTAGCAGCGTGGGAGTAGGCAATGAGCAGTTCTTC
TRBV4-3	TRBJ2-5	NA	CASSPLPGARETQYF	TGCGCCAGCAGCCCCCTTCCGGGGGCTCGAGAGACCCAGTACTTC
TRBV27	TRBJ1-2	NA	CASSLYPTGANYGYTF	TGTGCCAGCAGTTTATACCCGACGGGAGCTAACTATGGCTACACCTTC
TRBV19	TRBJ1-5	TRBD1	CASSIGEGASNQPQHF	TGTGCCAGTAGTATAGGGGAGGGGGCGAGCAATCAGCCCCAGCATTTT
TRBV5-6	TRBJ1-2	NA	CASSLARYGYTF	TGTGCCAGCAGCTTGGCCCGTTATGGCTACACCTTC
TRBV6-4	TRBJ2-1	NA	CASSAVAGTYNEQFF	TGTGCCAGCAGTGCGGTGGCAGGGACATACAATGAGCAGTTCTTC
TRBV5-1	TRBJ2-1	NA	CASSSPALSYNEQFF	TGCGCCAGCAGCTCTCCAGCCCTCTCCTACAATGAGCAGTTCTTC
TRBV7-9	TRBJ2-3	TRBD1	CASSISDRGTDTQYF	TGTGCCAGCAGCATATCGGACAGGGGCACGGATACGCAGTATTTT
TRBV9	TRBJ2-3	NA	CASSVIPGTDTQYF	TGTGCCAGCAGCGTCATCCCGGGAACGGATACGCAGTATTTT
TRBV13	TRBJ1-1	NA	CASSLGPGRDTEAFF	TGTGCCAGCAGCTTAGGCCCGGGAAGGGACACTGAAGCTTTCTTT
TRBV6-5	TRBJ1-6	NA	CASSTSPTPNSPLHF	TGTGCCAGCAGTACGTCCCCCACGCCGAATTCACCCCTCCACTTT
TRBV21-1	TRBJ2-4	NA	CASSKTASGTLAKNIQYF	TGTGCCAGCAGCAAAACTGCTAGCGGGACGTTAGCCAAAAACATTCAGTACTTC
TRBV28	TRBJ2-7	TRBD2	CASSLWGEGSYEQYF	TGTGCCAGCAGTTTATGGGGGGAGGGATCCTACGAGCAGTACTTC
TRBV28	TRBJ2-4	NA	CASSPTSLAGGTKNIQYF	TGTGCCAGCAGTCCTACAAGTTTGGCAGGGGGGACCAAAAACATTCAGTACTTC
TRBV29-1	TRBJ1-2	TRBD1	CSVGDRGPDSYGYTF	TGCAGCGTTGGAGACAGGGGGCCCGATTCCTATGGCTACACCTTC
TRBV28	TRBJ1-6	NA	CASSLGGGAGNSPLHF	TGTGCCAGCAGTTTAGGGGGGGGCGCGGGGAATTCACCCCTCCACTTT
TRBV15	TRBJ1-1	NA	CATSRDARNTEAFF	TGTGCCACCAGCAGAGATGCCAGGAACACTGAAGCTTTCTTT